The clone carrying this T cell receptor beta chain came up a few times. The antigen remains unidentified. The CDR3 runs 22 residues. After removal of 4 bases from V and 0 bases from J, the junction contained 23 bases not matched to a gene. Per germline, CDR1 SGHTA and CDR2 FQGTGA. This record belongs to a study of early T cells in non-severe SARS-CoV-2 infection. Study conclusions and caveats: Anti-spike CD8 specificities were favored by VDJdb matching, whose results missed private and CD4 specificities.

Via MiXCR, TCRdb re-called the 5' RACE reads, giving one row per CDR3 protein. The profile shows approximately 70,000 distinct CDR3 sequences, roughly 13% of them singletons. The sample was whole blood. The TCR sequence derives from an adult who was a healthcare worker with PCR-confirmed SARS-CoV-2 infection or an uninfected control (not recorded which). The chain employs TRBV7-3 and TRBJ2-1; 8 bases are a match to TRBD2. The CDR3 coding sequence is TGTGCCAGCAGCTCCACTCCGCGTTTGGCGGGGGGCCGTACTAGCTCCTACAATGAGCAGTTCTTC. Protein sequence: CASSSTPRLAGGRTSSYNEQFF.